This TCR beta chain stems from a study of blood T cell repertoires in COVID-19. Study details: Specimens from acute and convalescent COVID-19 originated in the United States, Italy and Spain.

Source study methods: It was from reference gene primer amplification that nucleated cell counts were estimated. Measured with immunoSEQ multiplex PCR; TCRdb has only the in-frame clones, and not every one. That table supplies the V and J calls and clone size; D and trimming were determined from the DNA. The sample has about 140,000 clones, approximately 85% seen once. The CDR3 is made up of 18 amino acids. CDR1 SGHVS and CDR2 FQNEAQ come from the germline V gene. With 1 base clipped from V and 8 bases from J, the junction kept 14 bases outside the gene matches. The sequenced material came from peripheral blood. This sequence originates from a human donor with acute or convalescent COVID-19. The donor label of this sample is uncertain. The V call is TRBV7-8, the J call TRBJ1-6; 7 bases line up with TRBD1. This CDR3 is CASSLGLGDRTTDSPLHF. Written as DNA, the CDR3 is TGTGCCAGCAGCTTAGGATTGGGGGACAGAACTACGGATTCACCCCTCCACTTT.